The clone carrying this TCR beta chain occurred many times. No antigen is known for it. This record belongs to a study of naive and memory T cell subsets. Notes on the study in general: TCR transcript changes with activation or differentiation may affect this RNA method.

A UMI-containing oligonucleotide was joined by 3' ligation to the TCR cDNA template. Whole blood, 2 to 2.5 ml, came from adult healthy volunteers. CDR1 and CDR2 from the germline V gene are LGHDT and YNNKEL (reference sequence). CDR3 length equals 13 residues. V was clipped by 1 base and J by 6 bases, with 6 bases between them. Four PCR rounds used nested alpha and beta constant region primers plus the SP2 primer. Alpha and beta constant region primers primed reverse transcription for blood and skin samples. TCRdb re-called the 5' RACE reads through MiXCR, storing one row per CDR3 protein. The table includes roughly 62,000 distinct CDR3 sequences, around 7.3% detected once.

The chain has TRBV3-1 and TRBJ2-2; D is unresolved. The TCR originated in a male donor in good health. CDR3 sequence (DNA): TGTGCCAGCAGCCAAGTCAAAGCCGGGGAGCTGTTTTTT. It encodes CASSQVKAGELFF. The full variable domain, with the rest looked up from reference TRBV3-1 and TRBJ2-2, is DTAVSQTPKYLVTQMGNDKSIKCEQNLGHDTMYWYKQDSKKFLKIMFSYNNKELIINETVPNRFSPKSPDKAHLNLHINSLELGDSAVYFCASSQVKAGELFFGEGSRLTVL.